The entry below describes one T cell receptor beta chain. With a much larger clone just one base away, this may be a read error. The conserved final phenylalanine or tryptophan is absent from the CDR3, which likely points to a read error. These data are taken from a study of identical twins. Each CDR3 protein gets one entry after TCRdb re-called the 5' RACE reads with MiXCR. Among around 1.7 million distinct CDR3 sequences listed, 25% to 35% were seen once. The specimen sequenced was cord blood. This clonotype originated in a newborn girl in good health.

The CDR3 loop is CASSQVGSSYNEQFL. The CDR3 bases are TGCGCCAGCAGCCAAGTCGGTAGCTCCTACAATGAGCAGTTCTTA. The chain is built from TRBV4-1 and TRBJ2-1; D remains ambiguous. V shed 1 base and J shed 0 bases, with 7 bases lying between them. The V gene's germline CDR1 is MGHRA and CDR2 YSYEKL. The CDR3 length is 15 residues.